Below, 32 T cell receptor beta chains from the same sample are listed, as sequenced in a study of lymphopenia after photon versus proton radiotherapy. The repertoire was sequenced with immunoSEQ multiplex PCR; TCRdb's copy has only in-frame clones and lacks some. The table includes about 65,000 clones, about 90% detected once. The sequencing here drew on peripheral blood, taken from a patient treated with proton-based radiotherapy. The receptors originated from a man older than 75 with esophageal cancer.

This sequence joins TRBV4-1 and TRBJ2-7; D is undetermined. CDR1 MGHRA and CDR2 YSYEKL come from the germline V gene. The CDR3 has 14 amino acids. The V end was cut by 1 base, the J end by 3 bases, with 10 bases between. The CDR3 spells CASSQGVLVYEQYF. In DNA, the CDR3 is TGCGCCAGCAGCCAAGGAGTACTTGTCTACGAGCAGTACTTC.

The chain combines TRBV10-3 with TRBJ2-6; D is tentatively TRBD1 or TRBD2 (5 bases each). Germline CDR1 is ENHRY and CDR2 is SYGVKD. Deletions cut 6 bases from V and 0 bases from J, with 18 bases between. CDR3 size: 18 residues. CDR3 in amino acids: CAISPRDGESSGANVLTF. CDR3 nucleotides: TGTGCCATCAGCCCCCGGGACGGAGAAAGCTCTGGGGCCAACGTCCTGACTTTC.

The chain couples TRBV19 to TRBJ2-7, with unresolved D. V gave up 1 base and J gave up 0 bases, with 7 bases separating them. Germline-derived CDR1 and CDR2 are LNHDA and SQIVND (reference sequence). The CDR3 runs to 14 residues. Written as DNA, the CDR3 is TGTGCCAGTAGTATAGCGGGTAGCTCCTACGAGCAGTACTTC. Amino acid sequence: CASSIAGSSYEQYF.

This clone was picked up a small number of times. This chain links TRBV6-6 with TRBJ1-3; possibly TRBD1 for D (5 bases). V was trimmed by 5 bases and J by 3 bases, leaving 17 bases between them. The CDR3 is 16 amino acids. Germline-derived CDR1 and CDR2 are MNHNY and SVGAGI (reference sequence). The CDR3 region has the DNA TGTGCCAGCAGTCGAACAGGTCCCGGGGGTGGAAACACCATATATTTT. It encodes CASSRTGPGGGNTIYF.

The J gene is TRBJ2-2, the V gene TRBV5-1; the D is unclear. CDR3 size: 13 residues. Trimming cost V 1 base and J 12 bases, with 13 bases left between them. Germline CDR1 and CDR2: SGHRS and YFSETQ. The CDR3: CASSLSAQSQLFF. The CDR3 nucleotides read TGCGCCAGCAGCTTGAGCGCCCAAAGTCAGCTGTTTTTT.

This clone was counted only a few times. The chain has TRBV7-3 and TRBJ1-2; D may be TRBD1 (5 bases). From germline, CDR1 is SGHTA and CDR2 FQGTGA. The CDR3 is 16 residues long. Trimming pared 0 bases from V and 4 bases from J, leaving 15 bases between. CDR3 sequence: CASSLTGRADIYGYTF. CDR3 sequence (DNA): TGTGCCAGCAGCTTAACGGGGCGGGCAGACATCTATGGCTACACCTTC.

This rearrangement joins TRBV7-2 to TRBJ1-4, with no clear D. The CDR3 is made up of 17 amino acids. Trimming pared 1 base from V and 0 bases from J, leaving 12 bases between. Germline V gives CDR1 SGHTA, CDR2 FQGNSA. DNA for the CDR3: TGTGCCAGCAGCTTAGTCGGGGTTGGAGCAACTAATGAAAAACTGTTTTTT. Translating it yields CASSLVGVGATNEKLFF.

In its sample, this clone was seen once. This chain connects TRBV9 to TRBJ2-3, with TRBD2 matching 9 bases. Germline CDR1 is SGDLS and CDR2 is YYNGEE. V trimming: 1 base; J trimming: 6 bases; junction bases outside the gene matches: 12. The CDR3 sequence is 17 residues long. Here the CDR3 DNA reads TGTGCCAGCAGCGTACGGGCGGGAGGGGCTTTTTTGGATACGCAGTATTTT. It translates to CASSVRAGGAFLDTQYF.

In DNA form, the CDR3 reads TGCGCCAGCAGCGGACTAGCGGATCGCTCCTACAATGAGCAGTTCTTC. This gives the protein CASSGLADRSYNEQFF. The rearrangement links TRBV4-1 to TRBJ2-1; TRBD2 matches at 10 bases. After removal of 5 bases from V and 0 bases from J, the junction contained 4 bases not matched to a gene. The CDR3 contains 16 residues. Germline V gene sequence: CDR1 MGHRA, CDR2 YSYEKL.

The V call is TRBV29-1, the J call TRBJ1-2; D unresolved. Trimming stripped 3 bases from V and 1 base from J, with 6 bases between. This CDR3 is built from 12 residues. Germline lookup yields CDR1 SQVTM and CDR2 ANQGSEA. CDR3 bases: TGCAGCGTTGAGTGGGTTAACTATGGCTACACCTTC. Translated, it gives CSVEWVNYGYTF.

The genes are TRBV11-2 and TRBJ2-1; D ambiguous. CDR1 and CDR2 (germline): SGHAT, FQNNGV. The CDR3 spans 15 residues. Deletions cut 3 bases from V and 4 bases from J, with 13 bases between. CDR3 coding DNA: TGTGCCAGCAGCTTTTCAAGTATAGGTTACAATGAGCAGTTCTTC. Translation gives CASSFSSIGYNEQFF.

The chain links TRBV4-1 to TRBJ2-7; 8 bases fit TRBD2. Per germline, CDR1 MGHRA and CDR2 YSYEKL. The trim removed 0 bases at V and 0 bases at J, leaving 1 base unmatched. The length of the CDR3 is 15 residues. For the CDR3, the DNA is TGCGCCAGCAGCCAAGACCGGGGGGGCTCCTACGAGCAGTACTTC. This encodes CASSQDRGGSYEQYF.

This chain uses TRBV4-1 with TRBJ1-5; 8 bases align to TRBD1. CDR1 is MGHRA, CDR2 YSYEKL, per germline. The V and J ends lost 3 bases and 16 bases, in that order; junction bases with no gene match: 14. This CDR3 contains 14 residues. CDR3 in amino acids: CASSQTGQARRRHF. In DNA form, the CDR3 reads TGCGCCAGCAGCCAGACGGGACAGGCCCGCCGGCGACATTTT.

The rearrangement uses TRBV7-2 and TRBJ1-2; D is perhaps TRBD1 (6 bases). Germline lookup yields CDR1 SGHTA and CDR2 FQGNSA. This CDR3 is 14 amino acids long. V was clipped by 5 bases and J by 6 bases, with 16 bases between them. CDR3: CASSPLQGRDGYTF. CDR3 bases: TGTGCCAGCAGCCCACTACAGGGTCGGGATGGCTACACCTTC.

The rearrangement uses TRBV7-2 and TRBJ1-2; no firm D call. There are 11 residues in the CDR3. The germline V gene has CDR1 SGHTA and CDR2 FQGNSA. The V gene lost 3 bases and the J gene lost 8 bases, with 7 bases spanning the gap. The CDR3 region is CASSLAGGYTF. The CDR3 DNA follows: TGTGCCAGCAGCTTGGCTGGAGGCTACACCTTC.

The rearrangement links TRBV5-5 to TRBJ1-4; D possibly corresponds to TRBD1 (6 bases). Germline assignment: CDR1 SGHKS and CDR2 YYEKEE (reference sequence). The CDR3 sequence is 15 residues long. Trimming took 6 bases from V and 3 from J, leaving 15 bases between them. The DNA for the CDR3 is TGTGCCAGCACTCCTAGGGGGTTCTCTAATGAAAAACTGTTTTTT. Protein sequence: CASTPRGFSNEKLFF. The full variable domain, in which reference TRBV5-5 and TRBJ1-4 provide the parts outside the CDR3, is DAGVTQSPTHLIKTRGQQVTLRCSPISGHKSVSWYQQVLGQGPQFIFQYYEKEERGRGNFPDRFSARQFPNYSSELNVNALLLGDSALYLCASTPRGFSNEKLFFGSGTQLSVL.

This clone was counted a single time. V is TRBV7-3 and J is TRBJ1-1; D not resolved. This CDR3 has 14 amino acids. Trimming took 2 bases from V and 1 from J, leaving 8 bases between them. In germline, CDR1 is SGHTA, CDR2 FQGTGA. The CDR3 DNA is TGTGCCAGCAGCTTAGAAGGCGGGAACACTGAAGCTTTCTTT. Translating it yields CASSLEGGNTEAFF.

The CDR3 region has the DNA TGTGCCAGCAGCTTACAGAGGGTTGGGGCCTACAATGAGCAGTTCTTC. It yields the protein CASSLQRVGAYNEQFF. The rearrangement uses TRBV7-9 and TRBJ2-1; D possibly corresponds to TRBD2 (5 bases). V was trimmed by 2 bases and J by 2 bases, leaving 13 bases between them. CDR1 SEHNR and CDR2 FQNEAQ come from the germline V gene (reference sequence). The length of the CDR3 is 16 residues. The full variable domain, completed using reference TRBV7-9 and TRBJ2-1, is DTGVSQNPRHKITKRGQNVTFRCDPISEHNRLYWYRQTLGQGPEFLTYFQNEAQLEKSRLLSDRFSAERPKGSFSTLEIQRTEQGDSAMYLCASSLQRVGAYNEQFFGPGTRLTVL.

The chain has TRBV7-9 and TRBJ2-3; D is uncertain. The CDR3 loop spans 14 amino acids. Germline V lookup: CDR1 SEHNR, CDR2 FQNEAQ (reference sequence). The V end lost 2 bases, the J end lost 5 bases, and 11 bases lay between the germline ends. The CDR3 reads CASSLPDWQDTQYF. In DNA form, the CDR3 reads TGTGCCAGCAGCTTACCCGACTGGCAAGATACGCAGTATTTT.

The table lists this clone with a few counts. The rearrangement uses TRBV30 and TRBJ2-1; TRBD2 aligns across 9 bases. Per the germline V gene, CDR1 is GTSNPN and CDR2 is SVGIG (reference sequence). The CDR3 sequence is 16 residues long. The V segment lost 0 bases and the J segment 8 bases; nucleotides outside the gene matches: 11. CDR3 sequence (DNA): TGTGCCTGGAGTGTACCCCTGATAGCGGGAGTTGATGAGCAGTTCTTC. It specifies CAWSVPLIAGVDEQFF.

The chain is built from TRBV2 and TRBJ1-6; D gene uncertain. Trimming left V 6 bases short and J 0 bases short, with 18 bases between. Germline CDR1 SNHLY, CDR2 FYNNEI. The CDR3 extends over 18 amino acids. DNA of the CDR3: TGTGCCAGCAGCGCCGGACTGAATCTCGGCTCCTATAATTCACCCCTCCACTTT. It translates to CASSAGLNLGSYNSPLHF.

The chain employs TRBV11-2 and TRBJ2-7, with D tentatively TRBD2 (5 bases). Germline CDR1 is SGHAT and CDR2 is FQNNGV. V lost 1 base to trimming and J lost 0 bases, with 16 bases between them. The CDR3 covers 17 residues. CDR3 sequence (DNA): TGTGCCAGCAGCTTAGTTGGCCGACTATCCGACTCCTACGAGCAGTACTTC. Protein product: CASSLVGRLSDSYEQYF.

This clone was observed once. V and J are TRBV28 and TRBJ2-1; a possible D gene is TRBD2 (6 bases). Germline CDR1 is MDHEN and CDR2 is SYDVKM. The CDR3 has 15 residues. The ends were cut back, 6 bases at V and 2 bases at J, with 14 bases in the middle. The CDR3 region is CASRWAAGTYNEQFF. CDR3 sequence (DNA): TGTGCCAGCAGGTGGGCCGCGGGGACCTACAATGAGCAGTTCTTC.

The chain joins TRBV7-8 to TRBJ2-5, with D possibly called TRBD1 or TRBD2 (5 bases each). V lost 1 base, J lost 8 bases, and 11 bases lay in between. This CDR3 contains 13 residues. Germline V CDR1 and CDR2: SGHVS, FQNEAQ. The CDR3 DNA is TGTGCCAGCAGCTTAGAGAGAGGGGACACCCAGTACTTC. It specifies CASSLERGDTQYF.

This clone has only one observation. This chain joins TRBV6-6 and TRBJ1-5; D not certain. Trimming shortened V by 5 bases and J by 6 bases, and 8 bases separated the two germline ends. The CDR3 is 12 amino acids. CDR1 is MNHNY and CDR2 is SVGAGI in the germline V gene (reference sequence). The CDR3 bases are TGTGCCAGCAGTGACGGGGTTCAGCCCCAGCATTTT. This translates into CASSDGVQPQHF.

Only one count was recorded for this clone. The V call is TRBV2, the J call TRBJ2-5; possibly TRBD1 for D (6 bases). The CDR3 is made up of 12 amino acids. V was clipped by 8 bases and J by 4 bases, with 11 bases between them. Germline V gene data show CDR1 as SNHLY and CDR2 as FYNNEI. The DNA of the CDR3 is TGTGCCAGCGGCAGGGGAAGAGAGACCCAGTACTTC. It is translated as CASGRGRETQYF. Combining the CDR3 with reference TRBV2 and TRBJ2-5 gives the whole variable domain EPEVTQTPSHQVTQMGQEVILRCVPISNHLYFYWYRQILGQKVEFLVSFYNNEISEKSEIFDDQFSVERPDGSNFTLKIRSTKLEDSAMYFCASGRGRETQYFGPGTRLLVL.

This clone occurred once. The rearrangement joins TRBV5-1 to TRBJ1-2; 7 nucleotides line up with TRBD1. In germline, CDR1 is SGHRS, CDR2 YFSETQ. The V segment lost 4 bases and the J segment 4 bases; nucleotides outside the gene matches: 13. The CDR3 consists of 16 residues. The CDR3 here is CASSLEPGTDFYGYTF. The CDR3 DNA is TGCGCCAGCAGCCTGGAACCCGGGACAGACTTCTATGGCTACACCTTC.

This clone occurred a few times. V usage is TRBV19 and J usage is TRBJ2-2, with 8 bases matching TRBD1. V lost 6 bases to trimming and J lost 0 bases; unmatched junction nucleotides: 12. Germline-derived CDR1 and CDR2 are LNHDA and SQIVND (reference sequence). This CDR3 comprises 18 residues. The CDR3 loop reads CASSKDGTGHPNTGELFF. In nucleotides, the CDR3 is TGTGCCAGTAGCAAAGATGGGACAGGCCATCCGAACACCGGGGAGCTGTTTTTT. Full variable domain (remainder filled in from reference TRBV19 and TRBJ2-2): DGGITQSPKYLFRKEGQNVTLSCEQNLNHDAMYWYRQDPGQGLRLIYYSQIVNDFQKGDIAEGYSVSREKKESFPLTVTSAQKNPTAFYLCASSKDGTGHPNTGELFFGEGSRLTVL.

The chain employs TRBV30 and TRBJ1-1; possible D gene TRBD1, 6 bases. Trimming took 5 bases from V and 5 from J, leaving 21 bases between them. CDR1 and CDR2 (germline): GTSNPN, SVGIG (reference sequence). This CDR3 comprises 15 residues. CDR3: CAWGLSGEEETEAFF. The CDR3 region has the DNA TGTGCCTGGGGCTTATCAGGGGAGGAGGAAACTGAAGCTTTCTTT. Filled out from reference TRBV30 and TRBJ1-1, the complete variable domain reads SQTIHQWPATLVQPVGSPLSLECTVEGTSNPNLYWYRQAAGRGLQLLFYSVGIGQISSEVPQNLSASRPQDRQFILSSKKLLLSDSGFYLCAWGLSGEEETEAFFGQGTRLTVV.

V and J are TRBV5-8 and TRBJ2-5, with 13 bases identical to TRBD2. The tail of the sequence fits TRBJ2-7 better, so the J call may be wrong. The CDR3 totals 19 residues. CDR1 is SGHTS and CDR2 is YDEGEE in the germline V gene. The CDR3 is CASSLSFGLAGASSYEQYF. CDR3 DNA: TGTGCCAGCAGCTTATCTTTCGGACTAGCGGGAGCGAGCTCCTACGAGCAGTACTTC.

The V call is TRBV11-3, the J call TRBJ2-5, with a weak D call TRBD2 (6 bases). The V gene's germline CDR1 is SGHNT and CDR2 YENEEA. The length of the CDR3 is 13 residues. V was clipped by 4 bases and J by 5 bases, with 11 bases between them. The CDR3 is CASSSGLTETQYF. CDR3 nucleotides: TGTGCCAGCAGCTCGGGACTGACGGAGACCCAGTACTTC.

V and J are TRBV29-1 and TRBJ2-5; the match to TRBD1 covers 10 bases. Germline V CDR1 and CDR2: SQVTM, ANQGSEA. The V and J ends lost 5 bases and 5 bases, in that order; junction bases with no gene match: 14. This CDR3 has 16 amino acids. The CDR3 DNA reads TGCAGCGTTCCCCCCAGCCGGACAGGGGGGATCGAGACCCAGTACTTC. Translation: CSVPPSRTGGIETQYF.